A selection of T cell receptor beta chains follows, all from one sample in a study of cytomegalovirus exposure and HLA in healthy donors. The assay was immunoSEQ multiplex PCR, and TCRdb's table has in-frame clones only and misses some. The table lists about 110,000 clones, approximately 96% of them singletons. Source material: PBMCs. These receptors were taken from a woman aged 18-35 years in good health and CMV-seronegative. The CDR3 runs from the conserved cysteine through the conserved F or W. The D gene is left open where the match is weak. The size field is filled for only some rows; it gives once, few, many or a size class.

>-|TRBJ1-4|-|15|TRBV7-9
TGTGCCAGCAGCCCCGGAGGCGCGGGTAATGAAAAACTGTTTTTT
CASSPGGAGNEKLFF
>-|TRBJ2-5|TRBD1|15|TRBV19
TGTGCCAGTAGTACCTGGGACAGGGCTCAAGAGACCCAGTACTTC
CASSTWDRAQETQYF
>-|TRBJ2-7|TRBD1|17|TRBV5-3
TGTGCCAGAAGCCTTAGGCCTCCGGGACAGTGTCCCTACGAGCAGTACTTC
CARSLRPPGQCPYEQYF
>-|TRBJ2-3|TRBD2|16|TRBV28
TGTGCCAGCGCGGGGGGTGGACTAGACAACACAGATACGCAGTATTTT
CASAGGGLDNTDTQYF
>-|TRBJ2-3|-|14|TRBV7-2
TGTGCCAGCAGCGCAGGGGTTGCGGCAGATACGCAGTATTTT
CASSAGVAADTQYF
>-|TRBJ2-5|TRBD2|16|TRBV4-2
TGTGCCAGCAGCCTTCAAGCGGGGGGGCCTGGAGAGACCCAGTACTTC
CASSLQAGGPGETQYF
>-|TRBJ1-2|-|15|TRBV21-1
TGTGCCAGCAGCATCCGGGACAAAGCTAACTATGGCTACACCTTC
CASSIRDKANYGYTF
>once|TRBJ2-7|-|14|TRBV4-3
TGCGCCAGCAGCCAAGGGGCAGGTTCCTACGAGCAGTACTTC
CASSQGAGSYEQYF
>once|TRBJ2-7|-|11|TRBV30
TGTGCCTGGGGACAGAAGGGCGAGCAGTACTTC
CAWGQKGEQYF
>-|TRBJ1-2|TRBD1|14|TRBV6-5
TGTGCCAGCAGGGACGACAGGGGAGGTAATGGCTACACCTTC
CASRDDRGGNGYTF
>-|TRBJ1-1|-|15|TRBV6-5
TGTGCCAGCAGAGAACGGGGGGGCGCGAACACTGAAGCTTTCTTT
CASRERGGANTEAFF
>-|TRBJ1-4|TRBD1|21|TRBV2
TGTGCCAGCAGTGATCAGGGGGGACAGCAACTTCTTTGGGAAATTCGGGAAAAACTGTTTTTT
CASSDQGGQQLLWEIREKLFF
>-|TRBJ2-2|TRBD2|16|TRBV28
TGTGCCAGCAGTTTCCGGGGGGGAGGGAACACCGGGGAGCTGTTTTTT
CASSFRGGGNTGELFF
>-|TRBJ2-6|TRBD1|17|TRBV28
TGTGCCATCTCGAAGGACAGGGTGGGACCTGGGGCCAACGTCCTGACTTTC
CAISKDRVGPGANVLTF
>-|TRBJ2-7|-|14|TRBV28
TGTGCCAGCAGTTTATCCCTGGGGGCTAGAGAGCAGTACTTC
CASSLSLGAREQYF
>-|TRBJ1-4|-|16|TRBV5-1
TGCGCCAGCAGCTTCCGTCCCGGGTTCATTAATGAAAAACTGTTTTTT
CASSFRPGFINEKLFF
>once|TRBJ1-1|-|15|TRBV19
TGTGCCAGTAGTATATTCGAGGTGAGGGACACTGAAGCTTTCTTT
CASSIFEVRDTEAFF
>-|TRBJ1-5|-|15|TRBV28
TGTGCCAGCAGTTTAGACAGTCGAAGCAATCAGCCCCAGCATTTT
CASSLDSRSNQPQHF
>-|TRBJ1-2|-|16|TRBV4-1
TGCGCCAGCAGCCAAGATGAAGGGGCCTCGGCTTATGGCTACACCTTC
CASSQDEGASAYGYTF
>-|TRBJ2-7|-|15|TRBV6-1
TGTGCCAGCAGTGAATATGAGGGGGGGTCCTACGAGCAGTACTTC
CASSEYEGGSYEQYF
>-|TRBJ1-2|-|19|TRBV28
TGTGCCAGCAGTTTAGTCCGGCCTCGGGCAGGGGATGGGACCTATGGCTACACCTTC
CASSLVRPRAGDGTYGYTF
>-|TRBJ2-5|-|15|TRBV19
TGTGCCAGTAGTAAAGCGGCCATTTACCAAGAGACCCAGTACTTC
CASSKAAIYQETQYF
>-|TRBJ2-5|-|14|TRBV4-1
TGCGCCAGCAGCCAAGTAACAGTCAAAGAGACCCAGTACTTC
CASSQVTVKETQYF
>-|TRBJ1-5|TRBD1|17|TRBV2
TGTGCCAGCAGTGAATACTTAGGACAGGGGAGCAATCAGCCCCAGCATTTT
CASSEYLGQGSNQPQHF
>-|TRBJ1-1|-|13|TRBV18
TGTGCCAGCTCACCGACACGGAACACTGAAGCTTTCTTT
CASSPTRNTEAFF